These 16 T cell receptor beta chains were all obtained from the same sample, sequenced in a study of blood T cell repertoires in COVID-19. Sequenced by immunoSEQ multiplex PCR; TCRdb stores in-frame clones only, minus some. The sample includes tens of thousands of clones, roughly 80% seen only once; the top ten take 4% to 5.5%. Sequenced material: peripheral blood. These receptors were collected from an older woman with acute or convalescent COVID-19.

The chain has TRBV2 and TRBJ1-2; tentatively, D is TRBD1 (5 bases). The CDR3 is made up of 13 amino acids. V shed 2 bases and J shed 4 bases, with 8 bases lying between them. Germline V gene sequence: CDR1 SNHLY, CDR2 FYNNEI. The CDR3 bases are TGTGCCAGCAGTGAAAGCAGGGCCTATGGCTACACCTTC. Translating gives CASSESRAYGYTF.

The chain has TRBV9 and TRBJ1-1, with no clear D. Trimming took off 0 bases at V and 1 base at J, with 7 bases between the two ends. CDR1 is SGDLS, CDR2 YYNGEE, per germline. The CDR3 consists of 14 residues. The CDR3 DNA is TGTGCCAGCAGCGTAGTACAGCAGAACACTGAAGCTTTCTTT. It is translated as CASSVVQQNTEAFF.

This clone has only one observation. V usage is TRBV6-4 and J usage is TRBJ2-7; the D gene is possibly TRBD1 (5 bases). V lost 4 bases to trimming and J lost 6 bases, with 19 bases between them. The V gene's germline CDR1 is MRHNA and CDR2 SNTAGT. The CDR3 spans 15 residues. The CDR3 DNA reads as TGTGCCAGCAGTGCCGAACCCAGGGAAACGGGCGAGCAGTACTTC. Translating it yields CASSAEPRETGEQYF.

J is TRBJ1-3 and V is TRBV19; D remains unclear. CDR1 LNHDA and CDR2 SQIVND come from the germline V gene (reference sequence). V shed 3 bases and J shed 0 bases, with 12 bases lying between them. The CDR3 length is 16 residues. CDR3 DNA: TGTGCCAGTAGTATGCCCGGACTGAGCTCTGGAAACACCATATATTTT. It specifies CASSMPGLSSGNTIYF.

A note on this clone: The sample carries other DNA sequences with the same CDR3. The chain is built from TRBV9 and TRBJ1-1; no clear D. Trimming cost V 0 bases and J 8 bases, with 11 bases left between them. This CDR3 is built from 13 residues. Germline values: CDR1 SGDLS, CDR2 YYNGEE. CDR3 amino acids: CASSVARGSEAFF. CDR3 nucleotide sequence: TGTGCCAGCAGCGTAGCTCGGGGTTCCGAAGCTTTCTTT.

The chain recombines TRBV5-6 with TRBJ1-2; unclear D gene. Germline CDR1 and CDR2: SGHDT and YYEEEE. The CDR3 runs 14 residues. V was trimmed by 0 bases and J by 4 bases, leaving 10 bases between them. CDR3: CASSLESLPYGYTF. DNA for the CDR3: TGTGCCAGCAGCTTGGAATCTCTTCCCTATGGCTACACCTTC.

V and J are TRBV5-1 and TRBJ1-1; no reliable D call. V lost 4 bases to trimming and J lost 3 bases, with 19 bases between them. CDR1 SGHRS and CDR2 YFSETQ come from the germline V gene. This CDR3 is 16 amino acids long. The CDR3 sequence is CASSPGRGEWDTEAFF. In DNA form, the CDR3 reads TGCGCCAGCAGCCCCGGCCGGGGTGAATGGGACACTGAAGCTTTCTTT.

The chain uses TRBV7-9 and TRBJ1-1; tentative D call: TRBD1 (6 bases). The CDR3 sequence is 15 residues long. The germline V and J ends were trimmed by 5 bases and 0 bases, with 13 bases remaining between them. CDR1 is SEHNR and CDR2 is FQNEAQ in the germline V gene (reference sequence). The CDR3: CASSGGGHLNTEAFF. DNA for the CDR3: TGTGCCAGCAGCGGCGGGGGACACCTGAACACTGAAGCTTTCTTT. The full variable domain, in which reference TRBV7-9 and TRBJ1-1 provide the parts outside the CDR3, is DTGVSQNPRHKITKRGQNVTFRCDPISEHNRLYWYRQTLGQGPEFLTYFQNEAQLEKSRLLSDRFSAERPKGSFSTLEIQRTEQGDSAMYLCASSGGGHLNTEAFFGQGTRLTVV.

The V and J genes are TRBV20-1 and TRBJ1-2; D is unclear. The CDR3 runs to 11 residues. V lost 5 bases to trimming and J lost 6 bases, with 10 bases between them. CDR1 is DFQATT and CDR2 is SNEGSKA in the germline V gene (reference sequence). CDR3 in DNA: TGCAGTGCTTTCCCGGAGGATGGCTACACCTTC. This translates into CSAFPEDGYTF.

This chain connects TRBV7-6 to TRBJ1-6, with 7 nucleotides matching TRBD1. The V gene end was trimmed by 3 bases and the J gene end by 2 bases; junction bases not matched to a gene: 1. CDR3 length: 15 amino acids. CDR1 SGHVS and CDR2 FNYEAQ come from the germline V gene. CDR3 coding DNA: TGTGCCAGCAGCTTCGGACAGGCCTATAATTCACCCCTCCACTTT. This codes for CASSFGQAYNSPLHF.

This clone was seen more than once but under ten times. The chain combines TRBV6-5 with TRBJ2-2, with 8 bases that match TRBD1. Unmatched junction bases numbered 6, after V lost 8 bases and J lost 1 base. Germline CDR1 MNHEY, CDR2 SVGAGI. The CDR3 extends over 15 amino acids. Written as DNA, the CDR3 is TGTGCCAGCCGATCCGGGACAGGGAACACCGGGGAGCTGTTTTTT. Translation: CASRSGTGNTGELFF.

The rearrangement links TRBV28 to TRBJ2-5; 13 bases agree with TRBD2. Unmatched junction bases numbered 4, after V lost 4 bases and J lost 2 bases. In germline, CDR1 is MDHEN, CDR2 SYDVKM. The CDR3 sequence is 16 residues long. The CDR3 loop reads CASSSWTSGGQETQYF. CDR3 coding DNA: TGTGCCAGCAGTTCTTGGACTAGCGGGGGTCAAGAGACCCAGTACTTC.

V usage is TRBV2 and J usage is TRBJ2-3; D is perhaps TRBD2 (5 bases). The V gene lost 6 bases and the J gene lost 6 bases, with 13 bases spanning the gap. The CDR3 is 13 residues long. Germline loops: CDR1 SNHLY, CDR2 FYNNEI. The CDR3 coding sequence is TGTGCCAGCAGCGTAGCTAGGGAGGATACGCAGTATTTT. Encoded protein: CASSVAREDTQYF.

This sequence joins TRBV6-1 and TRBJ1-6, with no clear D. V lost 4 bases to trimming and J lost 6 bases, with 19 bases between them. Germline CDR1 is MNHNS and CDR2 is SASEGT. This CDR3 contains 17 residues. The CDR3 loop reads CASSGPVGGVTNSPLHF. DNA of the CDR3: TGTGCCAGCAGTGGCCCTGTCGGAGGAGTGACTAATTCACCCCTCCACTTT.

This chain links TRBV19 with TRBJ1-4; 8 bases line up with TRBD1. Germline V gene lookup returns CDR1 LNHDA and CDR2 SQIVND (reference sequence). CDR3 length equals 19 residues. The V gene end was trimmed by 4 bases and the J gene end by 3 bases; junction bases not matched to a gene: 16. DNA for the CDR3: TGTGCCAGTAGTACCTACAGGGGGACCCTCCATCGGGCTAATGAAAAACTGTTTTTT. It encodes CASSTYRGTLHRANEKLFF. Variable domain in full (rest from reference TRBV19 and TRBJ1-4): DGGITQSPKYLFRKEGQNVTLSCEQNLNHDAMYWYRQDPGQGLRLIYYSQIVNDFQKGDIAEGYSVSREKKESFPLTVTSAQKNPTAFYLCASSTYRGTLHRANEKLFFGSGTQLSVL.

This clone was counted once. The V and J genes are TRBV4-3 and TRBJ1-2; 7 bases map to TRBD1. Germline V lookup: CDR1 LGHNA, CDR2 YSLEER. Losses at the gene ends were 0 bases for V and 4 bases for J; bases not matched to a gene: 17. The CDR3 loop spans 19 amino acids. Here the CDR3 DNA reads TGCGCCAGCAGCCAAGATAACCGTCCCGGGACAGCCTTCTCCTATGGCTACACCTTC. This sequence encodes CASSQDNRPGTAFSYGYTF.